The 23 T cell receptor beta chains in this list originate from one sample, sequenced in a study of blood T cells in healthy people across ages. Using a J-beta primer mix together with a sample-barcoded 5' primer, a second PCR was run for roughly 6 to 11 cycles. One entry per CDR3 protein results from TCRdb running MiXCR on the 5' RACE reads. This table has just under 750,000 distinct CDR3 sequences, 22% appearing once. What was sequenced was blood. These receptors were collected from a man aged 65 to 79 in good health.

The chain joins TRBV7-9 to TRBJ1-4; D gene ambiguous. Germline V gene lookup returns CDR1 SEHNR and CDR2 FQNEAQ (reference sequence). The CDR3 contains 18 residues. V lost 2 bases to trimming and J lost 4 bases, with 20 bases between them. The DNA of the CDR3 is TGTGCCAGCAGCTTATTTGGGCAGCCCTCGGGAATTAATGAAAAACTGTTTTTT. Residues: CASSLFGQPSGINEKLFF.

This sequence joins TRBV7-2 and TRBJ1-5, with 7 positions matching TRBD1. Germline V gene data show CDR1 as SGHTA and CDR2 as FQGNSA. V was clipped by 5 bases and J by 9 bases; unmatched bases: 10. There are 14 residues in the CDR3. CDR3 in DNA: TGTGCCAGCAGCCCGGACAGGACATCACGGCCCCAGCATTTT. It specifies CASSPDRTSRPQHF. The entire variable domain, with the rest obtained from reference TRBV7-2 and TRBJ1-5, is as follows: GAGVSQSPSNKVTEKGKDVELRCDPISGHTALYWYRQSLGQGLEFLIYFQGNSAPDKSGLPSDRFSAERTGGSVSTLTIQRTQQEDSAVYLCASSPDRTSRPQHFGDGTRLSIL.

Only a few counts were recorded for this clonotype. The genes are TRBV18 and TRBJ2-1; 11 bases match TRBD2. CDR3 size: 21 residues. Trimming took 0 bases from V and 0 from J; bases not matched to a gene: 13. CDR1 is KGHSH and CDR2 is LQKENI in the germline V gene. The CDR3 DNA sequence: TGTGCCAGCTCACCACCGATAGGAACTAGCGGGAGTGGGCACTCCTACAATGAGCAGTTCTTC. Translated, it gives CASSPPIGTSGSGHSYNEQFF.

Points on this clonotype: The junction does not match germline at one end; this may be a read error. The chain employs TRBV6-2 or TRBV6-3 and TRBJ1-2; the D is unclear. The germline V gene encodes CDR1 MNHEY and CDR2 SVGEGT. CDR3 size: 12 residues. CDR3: CVSSYRGISYTF. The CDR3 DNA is TGTGTCAGCAGTTACCGAGGGATCAGCTACACCTTC.

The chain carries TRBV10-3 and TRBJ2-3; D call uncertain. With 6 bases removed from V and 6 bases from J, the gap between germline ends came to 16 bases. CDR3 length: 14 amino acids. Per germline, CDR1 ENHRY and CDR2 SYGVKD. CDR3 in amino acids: CAIRSDASGDTQYF. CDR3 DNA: TGTGCCATCAGATCGGACGCCTCTGGGGATACGCAGTATTTT.

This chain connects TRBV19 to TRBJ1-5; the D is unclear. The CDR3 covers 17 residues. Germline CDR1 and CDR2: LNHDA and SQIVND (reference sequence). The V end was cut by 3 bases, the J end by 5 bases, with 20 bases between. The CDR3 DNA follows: TGTGCCAGTAGTATGGTCAAGGCCCCGACGACACATCAGCCCCAGCATTTT. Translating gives CASSMVKAPTTHQPQHF.

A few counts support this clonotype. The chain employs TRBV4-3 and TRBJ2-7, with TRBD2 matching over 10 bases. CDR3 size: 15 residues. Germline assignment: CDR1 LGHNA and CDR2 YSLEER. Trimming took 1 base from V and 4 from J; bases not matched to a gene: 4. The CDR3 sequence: CASSQGLAGVYEQYV. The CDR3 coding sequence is TGCGCCAGCAGCCAAGGTCTAGCGGGAGTATACGAGCAGTACGTC.

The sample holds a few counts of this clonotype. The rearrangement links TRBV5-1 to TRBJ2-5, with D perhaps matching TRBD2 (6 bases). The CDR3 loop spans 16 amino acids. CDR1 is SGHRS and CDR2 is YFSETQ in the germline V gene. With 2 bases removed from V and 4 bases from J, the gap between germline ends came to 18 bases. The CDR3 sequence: CASSLVYGGAGETQYF. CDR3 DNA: TGCGCCAGCAGCTTAGTGTATGGGGGAGCGGGAGAGACCCAGTACTTC.

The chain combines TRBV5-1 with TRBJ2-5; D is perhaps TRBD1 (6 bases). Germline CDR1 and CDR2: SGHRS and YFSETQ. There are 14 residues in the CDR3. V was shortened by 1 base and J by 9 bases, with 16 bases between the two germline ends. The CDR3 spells CASSLSQGMEAQYF. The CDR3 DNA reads TGCGCCAGCAGCTTGAGTCAGGGGATGGAAGCCCAGTACTTC.

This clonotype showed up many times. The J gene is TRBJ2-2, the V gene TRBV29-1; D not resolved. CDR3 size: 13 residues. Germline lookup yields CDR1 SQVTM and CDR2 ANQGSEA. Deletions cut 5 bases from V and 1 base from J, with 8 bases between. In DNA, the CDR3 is TGCAGCGTTCTGGCGCTGAACACCGGGGAGCTGTTTTTT. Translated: CSVLALNTGELFF.

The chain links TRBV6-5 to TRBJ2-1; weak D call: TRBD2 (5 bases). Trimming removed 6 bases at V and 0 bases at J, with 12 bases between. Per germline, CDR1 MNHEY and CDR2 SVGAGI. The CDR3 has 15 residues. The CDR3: CASRFSVSSYNEQFF. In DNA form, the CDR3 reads TGTGCCAGCAGGTTTAGCGTCAGCTCCTACAATGAGCAGTTCTTC.

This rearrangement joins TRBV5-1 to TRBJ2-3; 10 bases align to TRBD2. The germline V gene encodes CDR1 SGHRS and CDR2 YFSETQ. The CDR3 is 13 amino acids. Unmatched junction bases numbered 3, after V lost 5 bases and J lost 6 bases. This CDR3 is CASSGTSEDTQYF. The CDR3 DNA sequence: TGCGCCAGCAGTGGGACTAGCGAGGATACGCAGTATTTT.

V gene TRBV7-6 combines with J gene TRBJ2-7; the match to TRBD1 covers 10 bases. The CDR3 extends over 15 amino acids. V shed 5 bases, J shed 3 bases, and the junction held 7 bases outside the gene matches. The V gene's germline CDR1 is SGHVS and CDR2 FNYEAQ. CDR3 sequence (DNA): TGTGCCAGCAGCCCGACCGGGACAGGGGTCTACGAGCAGTACTTC. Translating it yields CASSPTGTGVYEQYF.

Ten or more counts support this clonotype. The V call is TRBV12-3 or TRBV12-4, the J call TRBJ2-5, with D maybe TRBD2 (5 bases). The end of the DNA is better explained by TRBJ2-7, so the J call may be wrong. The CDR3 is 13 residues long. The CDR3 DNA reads TGTGCCAGCAGATGGGGAGCCGAAGGCGAGCAGTACTTC. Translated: CASRWGAEGEQYF.

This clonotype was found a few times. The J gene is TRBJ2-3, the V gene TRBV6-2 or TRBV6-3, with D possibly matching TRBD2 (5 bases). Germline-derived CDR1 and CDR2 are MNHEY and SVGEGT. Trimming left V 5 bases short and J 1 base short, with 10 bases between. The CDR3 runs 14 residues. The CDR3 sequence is CASSQAVGTDTQYF. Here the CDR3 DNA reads TGTGCCAGCAGTCAAGCGGTTGGCACAGATACGCAGTATTTT.

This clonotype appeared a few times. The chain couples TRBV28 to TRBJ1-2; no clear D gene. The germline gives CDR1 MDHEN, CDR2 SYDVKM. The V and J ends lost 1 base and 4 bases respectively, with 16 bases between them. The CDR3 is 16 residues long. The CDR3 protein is CASSLYSQTGSYGYTF. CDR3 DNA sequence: TGTGCCAGCAGTTTATATTCTCAAACCGGGAGCTATGGCTACACCTTC.

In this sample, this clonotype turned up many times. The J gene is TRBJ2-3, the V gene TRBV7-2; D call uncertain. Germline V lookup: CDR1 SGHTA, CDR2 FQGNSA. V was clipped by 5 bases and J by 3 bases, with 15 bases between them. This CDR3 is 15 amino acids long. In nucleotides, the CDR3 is TGTGCCAGCAGCCTGCAAGAGCGTAAGACAGATACGCAGTATTTT. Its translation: CASSLQERKTDTQYF.

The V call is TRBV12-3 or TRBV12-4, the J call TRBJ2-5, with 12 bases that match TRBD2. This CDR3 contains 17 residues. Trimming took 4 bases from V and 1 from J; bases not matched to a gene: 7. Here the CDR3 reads CASSSGLAGPLQETQYF. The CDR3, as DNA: TGTGCCAGCAGTTCTGGACTAGCGGGGCCCCTCCAAGAGACCCAGTACTTC.

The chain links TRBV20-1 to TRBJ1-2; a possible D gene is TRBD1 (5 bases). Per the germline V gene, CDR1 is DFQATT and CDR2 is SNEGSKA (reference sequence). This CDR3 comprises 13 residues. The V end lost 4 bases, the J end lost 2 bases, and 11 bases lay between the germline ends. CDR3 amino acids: CSATLRDNYGYTF. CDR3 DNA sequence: TGCAGTGCTACCCTCCGGGACAACTATGGCTACACCTTC.

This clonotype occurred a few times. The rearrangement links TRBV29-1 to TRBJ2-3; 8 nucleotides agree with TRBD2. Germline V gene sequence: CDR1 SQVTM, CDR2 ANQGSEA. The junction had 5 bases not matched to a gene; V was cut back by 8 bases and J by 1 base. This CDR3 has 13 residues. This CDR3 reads CSSSTSGTDTQYF. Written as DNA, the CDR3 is TGCAGCAGTTCGACTAGCGGCACAGATACGCAGTATTTT.

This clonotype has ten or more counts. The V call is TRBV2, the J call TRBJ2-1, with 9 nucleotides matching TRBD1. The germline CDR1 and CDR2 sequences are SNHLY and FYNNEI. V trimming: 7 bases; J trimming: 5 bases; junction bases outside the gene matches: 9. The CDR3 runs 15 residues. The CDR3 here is CASTYDRGYDNEQFF. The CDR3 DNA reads TGTGCCAGCACCTACGACAGGGGGTATGACAATGAGCAGTTCTTC.

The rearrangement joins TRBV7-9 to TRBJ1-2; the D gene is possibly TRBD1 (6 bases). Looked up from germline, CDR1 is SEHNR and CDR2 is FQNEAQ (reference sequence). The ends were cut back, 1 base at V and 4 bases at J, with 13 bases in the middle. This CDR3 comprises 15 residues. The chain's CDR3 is CASSLETGRSYGYTF. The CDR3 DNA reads TGTGCCAGCAGCTTAGAGACAGGACGTTCCTATGGCTACACCTTC.

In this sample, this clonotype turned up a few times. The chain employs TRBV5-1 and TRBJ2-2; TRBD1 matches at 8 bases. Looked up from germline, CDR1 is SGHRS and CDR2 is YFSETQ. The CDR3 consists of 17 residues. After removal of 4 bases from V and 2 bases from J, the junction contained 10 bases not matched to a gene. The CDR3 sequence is CASSRGQGTTNTGELFF. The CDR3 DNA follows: TGCGCCAGCAGCCGAGGACAGGGTACTACAAACACCGGGGAGCTGTTTTTT.